These 12 T cell receptor beta chains originate from one sample sequenced in a study of OX40 agonist ivuxolimab in advanced cancers. The repertoire was sequenced with immunoSEQ multiplex PCR; TCRdb's copy has only in-frame clones and lacks some. The sample yields fewer than 20,000 clones, about four fifths seen once. Material: CD4+ or CD8+ T cells sorted from blood, obtained in a trial of the OX40 agonist ivuxolimab. The receptors originated from an adult with an advanced solid tumor such as melanoma, head and neck, liver or kidney cancer.

This chain connects TRBV4-3 to TRBJ2-1; a weak D match, TRBD2 (6 bases). V lost 0 bases to trimming and J lost 8 bases, with 11 bases between them. Germline values: CDR1 LGHNA, CDR2 YSLEER. CDR3 length: 14 residues. The CDR3 DNA follows: TGCGCCAGCAGCCAAGACTACGGGAGCTATGAGCAGTTCTTC. Translation gives CASSQDYGSYEQFF.

The chain recombines TRBV7-6 with TRBJ2-1; TRBD2 aligns across 13 bases. The germline gives CDR1 SGHVS, CDR2 FNYEAQ. This CDR3 has 17 residues. The trim removed 5 bases at V and 2 bases at J, leaving 6 bases unmatched. CDR3 sequence reads: CASSVGLAGVTYNEQFF. The CDR3 nucleotides are TGTGCCAGCAGCGTCGGACTAGCGGGAGTAACCTACAATGAGCAGTTCTTC.

The chain is built from TRBV28 and TRBJ2-5, with D perhaps assigned TRBD1 or TRBD2 (5 bases each). Germline V gives CDR1 MDHEN, CDR2 SYDVKM. This CDR3 contains 14 residues. The V gene lost 3 bases and the J gene lost 0 bases, with 8 bases spanning the gap. The CDR3 region is CASSFLGDQETQYF. CDR3 in DNA: TGTGCCAGCAGTTTTTTGGGGGACCAAGAGACCCAGTACTTC.

This chain joins TRBV9 and TRBJ1-5; D is possibly TRBD1 (6 bases). Germline V gene lookup returns CDR1 SGDLS and CDR2 YYNGEE. This CDR3 spans 14 amino acids. With 3 bases removed from V and 3 bases from J, the gap between germline ends came to 10 bases. This chain's CDR3 is CASSGQGFNQPQHF. CDR3 in DNA: TGTGCCAGCAGCGGTCAGGGGTTCAATCAGCCCCAGCATTTT.

The chain recombines TRBV7-9 with TRBJ2-1, with D hard to call. V dropped 1 base and J dropped 10 bases, with 11 bases sitting between them. This CDR3 region has 13 residues. Germline assignment: CDR1 SEHNR and CDR2 FQNEAQ (reference sequence). The CDR3 reads CASSLVVQAEQFF. The CDR3 nucleotides are TGTGCCAGCAGCTTAGTCGTTCAAGCCGAGCAGTTCTTC.

This sequence joins TRBV7-2 and TRBJ2-5; D is perhaps TRBD2 (7 bases). The CDR3 runs to 16 residues. V lost 2 bases to trimming and J lost 4 bases, with 17 bases between them. Germline V CDR1 and CDR2: SGHTA, FQGNSA. CDR3 DNA: TGTGCCAGCAGCTTAACGGGCTCCCGGGGGGCAGAGACCCAGTACTTC. It specifies CASSLTGSRGAETQYF.

The chain links TRBV11-2 to TRBJ1-1, with D uncertain. The germline V gene has CDR1 SGHAT and CDR2 FQNNGV. The CDR3 extends over 14 amino acids. Trimming stripped 5 bases from V and 3 bases from J, with 13 bases between. CDR3 sequence: CASSLQRPDTEAFF. CDR3 nucleotides: TGTGCCAGCAGCCTGCAGCGGCCCGACACTGAAGCTTTCTTT. Combining the CDR3 with reference TRBV11-2 and TRBJ1-1 gives the whole variable domain EAGVAQSPRYKIIEKRQSVAFWCNPISGHATLYWYQQILGQGPKLLIQFQNNGVVDDSQLPKDRFSAERLKGVDSTLKIQPAKLEDSAVYLCASSLQRPDTEAFFGQGTRLTVV.

The chain joins TRBV18 to TRBJ1-5; D not certain. The CDR3 totals 13 residues. V shed 2 bases and J shed 9 bases, with 11 bases lying between them. Germline V gives CDR1 KGHSH, CDR2 LQKENI. The CDR3 nucleotides are TGTGCCAGCTCACCAAGTAACCGGTGGCCCCAGCATTTT. It specifies CASSPSNRWPQHF.

This rearrangement joins TRBV28 to TRBJ2-7; possible D gene TRBD2, 6 bases. This CDR3 has 12 residues. V was pared by 5 bases and J by 6 bases, with 11 bases between. Per germline, CDR1 MDHEN and CDR2 SYDVKM. In DNA, the CDR3 is TGTGCCAGCAGTCCCCATAGCGGCGAGCAGTACTTC. It specifies CASSPHSGEQYF.

V and J are TRBV5-1 and TRBJ1-2, with a possible D match to TRBD1 (6 bases). This CDR3 contains 14 residues. The V gene lost 0 bases and the J gene lost 7 bases, with 13 bases spanning the gap. CDR1 and CDR2 from the germline V gene are SGHRS and YFSETQ. CDR3 DNA: TGCGCCAGCAGCTTGGTGGGACAAGCGTCTGGCTACACCTTC. As protein: CASSLVGQASGYTF.

Written as DNA, the CDR3 is TGTGCCAGCAGTCGCGGGGGGGCCCAGTACTTC. This codes for CASSRGGAQYF. The rearrangement links TRBV27 to TRBJ2-5; 9 bases align to TRBD2. The V gene end was trimmed by 5 bases and the J gene end by 9 bases; junction bases not matched to a gene: 1. CDR1 is MNHEY, CDR2 SMNVEV, per germline (reference sequence). CDR3 length equals 11 residues.

The CDR3 region is CASSAVTGGEQFF. As DNA, the CDR3 is TGTGCCAGCAGTGCAGTGACAGGGGGCGAGCAGTTCTTC. The genes are TRBV6-1 and TRBJ2-1; 10 positions agree with TRBD1. The V and J ends lost 4 bases and 10 bases, in that order; junction bases with no gene match: 4. From germline, CDR1 is MNHNS and CDR2 SASEGT. The CDR3 spans 13 residues.